What follows are 3 T cell receptor beta chains derived from one specimen sequenced in a study of regulatory T cells in long-lasting Graves disease. Time point meaning: newly diagnosed GD, antithyroid drugs for less than 3 months. Preparation of the TCR library used RNA extracted from PBMCs. Construction of TCR beta libraries relied on iRepertoire HTBI primers and on Arm-PCR targeting CDR3 regions. TCRdb fed the multiplex PCR reads into MiXCR, producing one record per CDR3 protein. This table has hundreds of thousands of distinct CDR3 sequences, roughly 15% appearing once. The sample was also linked to a second study, of T cells in Graves' hyperthyroidism and ophthalmopathy.

This specimen was peripheral blood mononuclear cells (PBMCs), taken at new diagnosis, from a patient treated with antithyroid drugs. Every receptor here comes from a woman aged 25 to 39 with Graves disease.

This clonotype has a handful of counts. The chain couples TRBV5-4 to TRBJ2-5; the match to TRBD2 covers 11 bases. The CDR3 is 15 residues long. V dropped 2 bases and J dropped 5; count of bases not matched to a gene: 5. Germline V gene data show CDR1 as SGHNT and CDR2 as YYREEE (reference sequence). This CDR3 reads CASSLRLAGRETQYF. The CDR3 DNA sequence: TGTGCCAGCAGCTTACGACTAGCGGGACGGGAGACCCAGTACTTC.

The CDR3 reads CAISTDRGNTIYF. CDR3 sequence (DNA): TGTGCCATCAGTACGGACAGGGGAAACACCATATATTTT. The chain joins TRBV10-3 to TRBJ1-3, with TRBD1 identical over 7 bases. Germline CDR1 reads ENHRY; CDR2 reads SYGVKD. This CDR3 is built from 13 residues. The ends lost 5 bases at V and 4 bases at J; junction bases unmatched: 2.

Ten or more counts support this clonotype. The chain employs TRBV7-3 and TRBJ2-5; D is undetermined. Trimming removed 5 bases at V and 5 bases at J, with 12 bases between. From germline, CDR1 is SGHTA and CDR2 FQGTGA. The CDR3 has 13 amino acids. In DNA form, the CDR3 reads TGTGCCAGCAGCCCGGGCATCGGGGAGACCCAGTACTTC. Its protein product is CASSPGIGETQYF.